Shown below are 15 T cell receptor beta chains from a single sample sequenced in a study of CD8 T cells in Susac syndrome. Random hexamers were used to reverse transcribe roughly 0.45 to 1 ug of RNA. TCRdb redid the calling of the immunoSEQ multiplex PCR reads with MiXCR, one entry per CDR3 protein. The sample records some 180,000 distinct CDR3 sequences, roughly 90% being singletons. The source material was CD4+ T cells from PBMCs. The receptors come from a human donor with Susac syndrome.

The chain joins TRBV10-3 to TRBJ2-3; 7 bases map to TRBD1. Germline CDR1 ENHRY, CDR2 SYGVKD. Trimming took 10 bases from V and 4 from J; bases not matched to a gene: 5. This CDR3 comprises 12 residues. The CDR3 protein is CANGDRADTQYF. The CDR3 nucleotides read TGTGCCAACGGAGACAGGGCAGATACGCAGTATTTT.

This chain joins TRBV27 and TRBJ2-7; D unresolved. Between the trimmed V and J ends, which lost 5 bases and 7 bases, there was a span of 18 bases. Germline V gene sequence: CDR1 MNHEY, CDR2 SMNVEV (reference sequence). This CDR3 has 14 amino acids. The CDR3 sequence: CASSQPSILGEQYF. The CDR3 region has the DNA TGTGCCAGCAGTCAACCGTCAATCTTGGGAGAGCAGTACTTC.

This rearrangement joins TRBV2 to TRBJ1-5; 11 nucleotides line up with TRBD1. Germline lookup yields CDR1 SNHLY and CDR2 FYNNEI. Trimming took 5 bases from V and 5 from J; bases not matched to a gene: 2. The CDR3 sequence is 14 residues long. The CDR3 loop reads CASSRDRGYQPQHF. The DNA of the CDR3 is TGTGCCAGCAGTCGGGACAGGGGGTATCAGCCCCAGCATTTT.

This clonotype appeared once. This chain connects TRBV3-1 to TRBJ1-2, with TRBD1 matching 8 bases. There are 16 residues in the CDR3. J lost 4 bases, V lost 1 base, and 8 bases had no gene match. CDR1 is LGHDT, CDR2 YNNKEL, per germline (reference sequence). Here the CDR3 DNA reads TGTGCCAGCAGCCAAGGTTCCAGGGGGCGGATCTATGGCTACACCTTC. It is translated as CASSQGSRGRIYGYTF.

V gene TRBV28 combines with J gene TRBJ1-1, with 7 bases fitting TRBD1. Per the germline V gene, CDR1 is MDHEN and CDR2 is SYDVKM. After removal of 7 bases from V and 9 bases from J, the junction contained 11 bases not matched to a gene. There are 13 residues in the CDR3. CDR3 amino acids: CASKSRRQGKAFF. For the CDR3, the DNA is TGTGCCAGCAAGAGCCGGCGACAGGGAAAAGCTTTCTTT.

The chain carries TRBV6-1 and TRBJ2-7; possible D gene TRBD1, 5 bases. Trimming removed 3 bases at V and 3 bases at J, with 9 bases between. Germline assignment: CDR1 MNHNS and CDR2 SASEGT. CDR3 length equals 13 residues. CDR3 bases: TGTGCCAGCAGTGAGGCAGGGATCTACGAGCAGTACTTC. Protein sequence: CASSEAGIYEQYF.

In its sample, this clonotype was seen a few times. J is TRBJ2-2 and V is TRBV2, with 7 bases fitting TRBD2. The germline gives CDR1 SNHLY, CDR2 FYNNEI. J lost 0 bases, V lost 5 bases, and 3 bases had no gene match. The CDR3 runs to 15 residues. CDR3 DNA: TGTGCCAGCAGTTTACTAGCGTCGAACACCGGGGAGCTGTTTTTT. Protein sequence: CASSLLASNTGELFF. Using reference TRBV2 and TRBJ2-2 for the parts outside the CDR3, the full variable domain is EPEVTQTPSHQVTQMGQEVILRCVPISNHLYFYWYRQILGQKVEFLVSFYNNEISEKSEIFDDQFSVERPDGSNFTLKIRSTKLEDSAMYFCASSLLASNTGELFFGEGSRLTVL.

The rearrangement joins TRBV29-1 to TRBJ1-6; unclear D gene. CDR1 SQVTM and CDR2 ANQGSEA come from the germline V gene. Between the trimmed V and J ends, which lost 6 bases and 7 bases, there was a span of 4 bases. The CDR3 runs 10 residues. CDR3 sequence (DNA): TGCAGCGTCCGAAATTCACCCCTCCACTTT. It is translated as CSVRNSPLHF.

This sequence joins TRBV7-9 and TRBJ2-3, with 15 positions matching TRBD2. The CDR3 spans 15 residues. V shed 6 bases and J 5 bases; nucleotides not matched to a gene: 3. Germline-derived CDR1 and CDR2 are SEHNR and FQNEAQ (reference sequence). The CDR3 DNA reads TGTGCCAGCAGGACGGGACTAGCGGGGGGAGATACGCAGTATTTT. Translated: CASRTGLAGGDTQYF.

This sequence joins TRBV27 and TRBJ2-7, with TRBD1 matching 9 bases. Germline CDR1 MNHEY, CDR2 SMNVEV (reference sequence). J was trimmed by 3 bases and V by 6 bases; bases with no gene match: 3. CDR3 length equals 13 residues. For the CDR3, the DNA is TGTGCCAGCAGCAGACAGGGGGACTACGAGCAGTACTTC. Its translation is CASSRQGDYEQYF.

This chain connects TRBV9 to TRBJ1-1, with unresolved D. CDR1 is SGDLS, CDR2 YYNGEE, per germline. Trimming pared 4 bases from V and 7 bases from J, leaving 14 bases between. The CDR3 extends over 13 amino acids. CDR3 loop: CASSFTWVGEAFF. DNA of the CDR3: TGTGCCAGCAGCTTCACATGGGTGGGTGAAGCTTTCTTT.

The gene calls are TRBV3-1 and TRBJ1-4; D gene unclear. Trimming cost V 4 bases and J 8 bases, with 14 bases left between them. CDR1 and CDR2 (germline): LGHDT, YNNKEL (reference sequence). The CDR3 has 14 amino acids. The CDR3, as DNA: TGTGCCAGCAGCCTTCGGAAGGGTGGGGAAAAACTGTTTTTT. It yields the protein CASSLRKGGEKLFF.

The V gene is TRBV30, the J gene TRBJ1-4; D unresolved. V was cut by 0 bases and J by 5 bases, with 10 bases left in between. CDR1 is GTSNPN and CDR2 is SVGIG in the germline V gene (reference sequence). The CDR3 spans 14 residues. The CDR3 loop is CAWSVRRQNEKLFF. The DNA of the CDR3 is TGTGCCTGGAGTGTACGGCGGCAAAATGAAAAACTGTTTTTT. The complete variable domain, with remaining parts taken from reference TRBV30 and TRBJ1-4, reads SQTIHQWPATLVQPVGSPLSLECTVEGTSNPNLYWYRQAAGRGLQLLFYSVGIGQISSEVPQNLSASRPQDRQFILSSKKLLLSDSGFYLCAWSVRRQNEKLFFGSGTQLSVL.

The CDR3 region has the DNA TGTGCCAGCAGCTTGGGGGCGGGCTCCTACGAGCAGTACTTC. Translation: CASSLGAGSYEQYF. This rearrangement joins TRBV5-8 to TRBJ2-7; maybe TRBD2 (5 bases). Trimming pared 0 bases from V and 0 bases from J, leaving 7 bases between. Germline V gene data show CDR1 as SGHTS and CDR2 as YDEGEE. CDR3 length: 14 amino acids.

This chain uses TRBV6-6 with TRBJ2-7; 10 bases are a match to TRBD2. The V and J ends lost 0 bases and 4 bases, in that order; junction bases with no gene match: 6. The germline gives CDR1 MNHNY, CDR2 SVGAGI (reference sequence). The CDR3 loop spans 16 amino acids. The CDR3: CASSYSAQREGYEQYF. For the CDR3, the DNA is TGTGCCAGCAGTTACTCGGCCCAGCGGGAGGGGTACGAGCAGTACTTC.